One sample yielded the 17 T cell receptor beta chains listed below, sequenced in a study of intratumoral heterogeneity in liver cancer. Profiled with immunoSEQ multiplex PCR; TCRdb holds only in-frame clones, not every one. The sample records over 5,000 clones, approximately 60% being singletons. Tumour samples came from separate, distinct regions of the hepatocellular carcinoma nodule. The specimen comprised tumor tissue, sampled before any cancer treatment. The receptors were gathered from a man between 65 and 85 years old with hepatocellular carcinoma.

This chain joins TRBV6-2 or TRBV6-3 and TRBJ2-3, with TRBD2 identical over 14 bases. V was pared by 0 bases and J by 1 base, with 9 bases of the junction left unmatched. This CDR3 region has 20 residues. Germline assignment: CDR1 MNHEY and CDR2 SVGEGT. Here the CDR3 reads CASSYSGLAGARPRTDTQYF. CDR3 DNA: TGTGCCAGCAGTTACTCGGGACTAGCGGGGGCCCGCCCCCGCACAGATACGCAGTATTTT.

This chain connects TRBV24-1 to TRBJ1-4, with D possibly being TRBD1 (6 bases). This CDR3 region has 19 residues. V lost 4 bases and J 3 bases, leaving 23 bases between the germline ends. Germline-derived CDR1 and CDR2 are KGHDR and SFDVKD. CDR3 sequence reads: CATSEDVRDTRQPNEKLFF. The CDR3 DNA is TGTGCCACCAGTGAGGATGTCCGGGACACAAGACAACCTAATGAAAAACTGTTTTTT.

The genes are TRBV4-2 and TRBJ2-1, with D possibly being TRBD1 or TRBD2 (5 bases each). Trimming removed 0 bases from V and 0 bases from J, with 24 bases in between. Germline-derived CDR1 and CDR2 are LGHNA and YNFKEQ. This CDR3 comprises 21 residues. The CDR3 reads CASSQEMGRGEGIPSYNEQFF. The CDR3 DNA is TGTGCCAGCAGCCAAGAGATGGGGAGAGGGGAAGGGATCCCCTCCTACAATGAGCAGTTCTTC.

This chain joins TRBV5-1 and TRBJ2-6, with D unclear. This CDR3 spans 15 amino acids. V gave up 4 bases and J gave up 0 bases, with 8 bases separating them. Germline CDR1 and CDR2: SGHRS and YFSETQ. The DNA for the CDR3 is TGCGCCAGCAGCCCCACAAACTCTGGGGCCAACGTCCTGACTTTC. It yields the protein CASSPTNSGANVLTF.

The CDR3 coding sequence is TGCGCCAGTAGTAATGATGGCCCGAACACTGAAGCTTTCTTT. Protein sequence: CASSNDGPNTEAFF. The V and J genes are TRBV5-1 and TRBJ1-1; unclear D gene. The germline V gene has CDR1 SGHRS and CDR2 YFSETQ. Trimming left V 8 bases short and J 1 base short, with 15 bases between. CDR3 length: 14 residues.

This clone ranks as medium-sized. The gene calls are TRBV7-6 and TRBJ2-1, with D uncertain. Germline-derived CDR1 and CDR2 are SGHVS and FNYEAQ. Trimming removed 2 bases from V and 4 bases from J, with 15 bases in between. The CDR3 extends over 16 amino acids. The CDR3 loop reads CASSLLRQDLYNEQFF. DNA of the CDR3: TGTGCCAGCAGCTTACTCCGGCAGGACCTTTACAATGAGCAGTTCTTC. Filled out from reference TRBV7-6 and TRBJ2-1, the complete variable domain reads GAGVSQSPRYKVTKRGQDVALRCDPISGHVSLYWYRQALGQGPEFLTYFNYEAQQDKSGLPNDRFSAERPEGSISTLTIQRTEQRDSAMYRCASSLLRQDLYNEQFFGPGTRLTVL.

The chain links TRBV19 to TRBJ2-5; perhaps TRBD1 as D (5 bases). V lost 3 bases, J lost 4 bases, and 9 bases lay in between. This CDR3 is 13 amino acids long. CDR1 and CDR2 (germline): LNHDA, SQIVND (reference sequence). The CDR3 DNA reads TGTGCCAGTAGTATTGGACATCCAGAGACCCAGTACTTC. Translation gives CASSIGHPETQYF.

This CDR3 is CASSFIGQGPKETQYF. Written as DNA, the CDR3 is TGCGCCAGCAGCTTTATTGGACAGGGACCGAAAGAGACCCAGTACTTC. The rearrangement links TRBV5-1 to TRBJ2-5, with 8 bases identical to TRBD1. There are 16 residues in the CDR3. V trimming: 2 bases; J trimming: 3 bases; junction bases outside the gene matches: 9. The V gene's germline CDR1 is SGHRS and CDR2 YFSETQ.

The genes are TRBV30 and TRBJ2-7; D not resolved. V dropped 0 bases and J dropped 6 bases, with 6 bases sitting between them. Germline CDR1 is GTSNPN and CDR2 is SVGIG (reference sequence). The length of the CDR3 is 11 residues. The CDR3 reads CAWSVRSEQYF. The CDR3, as DNA: TGTGCCTGGAGTGTACGTTCCGAGCAGTACTTC. The full variable domain, its missing parts supplied by reference TRBV30 and TRBJ2-7, is SQTIHQWPATLVQPVGSPLSLECTVEGTSNPNLYWYRQAAGRGLQLLFYSVGIGQISSEVPQNLSASRPQDRQFILSSKKLLLSDSGFYLCAWSVRSEQYFGPGTRLTVT.

The V gene is TRBV20-1, the J gene TRBJ2-5; D unresolved. V gave up 3 bases and J gave up 5 bases, with 7 bases separating them. The germline gives CDR1 DFQATT, CDR2 SNEGSKA (reference sequence). This CDR3 has 11 amino acids. CDR3 in amino acids: CSASSGETQYF. Here the CDR3 DNA reads TGCAGTGCTAGTTCTGGGGAGACCCAGTACTTC.

The rearrangement uses TRBV5-1 and TRBJ2-7; 7 bases align to TRBD1. The CDR3 consists of 13 residues. V was clipped by 2 bases and J by 5 bases; unmatched bases: 4. The germline CDR1 and CDR2 sequences are SGHRS and YFSETQ. Written as DNA, the CDR3 is TGCGCCAGCAGCTTACAGGGGAACGACGAGCAGTACGTC. Translated: CASSLQGNDEQYV.

The CDR3 DNA reads TGTGCCAGTTCTAGCGGGGGGGCCAAAGGAGAGACCCAGTACTTC. It translates to CASSSGGAKGETQYF. The J gene is TRBJ2-5, the V gene TRBV3-1 (or the pseudogene TRBV3-2); the match to TRBD2 covers 12 bases. The CDR3 contains 15 residues. Germline lookup yields CDR1 LGHDT and CDR2 YNNKEL (reference sequence). The V and J ends lost 9 bases and 4 bases, in that order; junction bases with no gene match: 9.

This clone was recorded a few times. Mismatch with germline at one junction end may stem from a read error. The V and J genes are TRBV2 and TRBJ2-7, with D possibly matching TRBD1 (5 bases). This CDR3 region has 10 residues. Germline V CDR1 and CDR2: SNHLY, FYNNEI. The CDR3 region has the DNA TGTGCCAGCAGTGGGGCAGGGCCACGATTC. Protein product: CASSGAGPRF.

In its sample, this clone was seen once. The genes are TRBV5-1 and TRBJ2-7; TRBD2 might be the D (5 bases). Trimming took 0 bases from V and 7 from J, leaving 14 bases between them. CDR3 length: 14 amino acids. Germline V gene data show CDR1 as SGHRS and CDR2 as YFSETQ. CDR3 in DNA: TGCGCCAGCAGCTTGGGAGCGGCCCTGGGGGAGCAGTACGTC. The encoded protein is CASSLGAALGEQYV.

By sample fraction, this clone is medium-sized. The rearrangement links TRBV9 to TRBJ1-5; 8 nucleotides agree with TRBD1. This CDR3 is built from 15 residues. The trim removed 3 bases at V and 3 bases at J, leaving 5 bases unmatched. Germline-derived CDR1 and CDR2 are SGDLS and YYNGEE. The CDR3 DNA follows: TGTGCCAGCAGCGAATCAGGGGGCCCCAATCAGCCCCAGCATTTT. It yields the protein CASSESGGPNQPQHF. Together with reference TRBV9 and TRBJ1-5, the CDR3 gives the full variable domain: DSGVTQTPKHLITATGQRVTLRCSPRSGDLSVYWYQQSLDQGLQFLIQYYNGEERAKGNILERFSAQQFPDLHSELNLSSLELGDSALYFCASSESGGPNQPQHFGDGTRLSIL.

Only one count was recorded for this clone. The chain combines TRBV11-2 with TRBJ2-1; D not resolved. V gave up 5 bases and J gave up 0 bases, with 11 bases separating them. The CDR3 has 15 amino acids. Germline V gene sequence: CDR1 SGHAT, CDR2 FQNNGV. The CDR3 is CASSRRMSSYNEQFF. The CDR3 region has the DNA TGTGCCAGCAGCCGCAGGATGAGCTCCTACAATGAGCAGTTCTTC. The whole variable domain, filled in from reference TRBV11-2 and TRBJ2-1, reads EAGVAQSPRYKIIEKRQSVAFWCNPISGHATLYWYQQILGQGPKLLIQFQNNGVVDDSQLPKDRFSAERLKGVDSTLKIQPAKLEDSAVYLCASSRRMSSYNEQFFGPGTRLTVL.

CDR3: CASSLGTGTDTQYF. The CDR3 DNA follows: TGTGCCAGCAGTTTAGGGACAGGGACAGATACGCAGTATTTT. The gene calls are TRBV6-1 and TRBJ2-3, with TRBD1 matching over 9 bases. CDR1 and CDR2 (germline): MNHNS, SASEGT. The CDR3 has 14 amino acids. The ends lost 5 bases at V and 3 bases at J; junction bases unmatched: 3.